This T cell receptor (beta chain) was sequenced during a study of cytomegalovirus exposure and HLA in healthy donors. Study-wide results and limits: The only immune exposure information that was available was CMV serostatus. As a later analysis revealed, the rate of TCR association differed by HLA locus, with DRB1 most and HLA-C fewest. The study designated over 150 TCR beta chains cytomegalovirus-associated.

Healthy bone marrow donors supplied every sample. Germline assignment: CDR1 SGHNT and CDR2 YYREEE (reference sequence). The CDR3 runs 15 residues. With 4 bases clipped from V and 1 base from J, the junction kept 4 bases outside the gene matches. This clone was found once. The antigen remains unidentified. PCR was performed using 60 Vbeta and 13 Jbeta primers. Assay used: immunoSEQ multiplex PCR; TCRdb lists only in-frame clones, some missing. The sample yields about 95,000 clones, 78% seen once. Sequencing was performed on PBMCs. The V and J genes are TRBV5-4 and TRBJ2-2; 7 positions match TRBD1. This receptor was identified in a woman in her 40s in good health and CMV-seropositive. DNA for the CDR3: TGTGCCAGCAGCAACCGGGACAGGAACACCGGGGAGCTGTTTTTT. This sequence encodes CASSNRDRNTGELFF.